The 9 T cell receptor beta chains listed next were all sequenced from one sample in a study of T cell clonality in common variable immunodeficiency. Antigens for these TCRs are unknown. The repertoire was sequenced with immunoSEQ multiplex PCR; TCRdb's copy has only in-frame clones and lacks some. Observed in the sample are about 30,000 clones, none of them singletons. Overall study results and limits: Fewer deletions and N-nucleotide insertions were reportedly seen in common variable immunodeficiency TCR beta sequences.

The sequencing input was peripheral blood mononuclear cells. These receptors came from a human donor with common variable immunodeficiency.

CDR3 bases read: TGTGCCAGCAGCGTCCGGGACAGGGGGTACGAG. Protein: CASSVRDRGYE. The whole CDR3 reads CASSVRDRGYEQYF. The chain links TRBV7-9 to TRBJ2-7; 11 positions agree with TRBD1. The observed sequence ends 3 residues before the CDR3 terminus, with the missing tail filled in from the germline J gene. After removal of 5 bases from V and 4 bases from J, the junction contained 4 bases not matched to a gene. The germline V gene encodes CDR1 SEHNR and CDR2 FQNEAQ (reference sequence). The CDR3 runs 14 residues.

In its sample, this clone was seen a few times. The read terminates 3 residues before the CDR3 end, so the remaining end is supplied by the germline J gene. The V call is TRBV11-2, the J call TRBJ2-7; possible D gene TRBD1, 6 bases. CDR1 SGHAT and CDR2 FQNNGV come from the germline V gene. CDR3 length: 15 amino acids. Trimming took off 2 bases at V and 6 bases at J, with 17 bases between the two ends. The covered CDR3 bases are TGTGCCAGCAGCTTAACGACAGGAATCAGCAGCGAG. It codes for CASSLTTGISSE. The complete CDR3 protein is CASSLTTGISSEQYF.

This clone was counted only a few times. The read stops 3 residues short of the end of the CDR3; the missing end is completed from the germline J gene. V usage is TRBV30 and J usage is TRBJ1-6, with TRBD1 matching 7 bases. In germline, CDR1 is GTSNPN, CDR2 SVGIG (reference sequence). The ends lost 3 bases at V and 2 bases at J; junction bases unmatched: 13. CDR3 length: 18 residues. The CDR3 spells CAWSTGTALVPYNSPLHF. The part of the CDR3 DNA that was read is TGTGCCTGGAGCACCGGGACAGCCCTAGTTCCCTATAATTCACCC. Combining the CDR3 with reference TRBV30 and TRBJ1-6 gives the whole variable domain SQTIHQWPATLVQPVGSPLSLECTVEGTSNPNLYWYRQAAGRGLQLLFYSVGIGQISSEVPQNLSASRPQDRQFILSSKKLLLSDSGFYLCAWSTGTALVPYNSPLHFGNGTRLTVT.

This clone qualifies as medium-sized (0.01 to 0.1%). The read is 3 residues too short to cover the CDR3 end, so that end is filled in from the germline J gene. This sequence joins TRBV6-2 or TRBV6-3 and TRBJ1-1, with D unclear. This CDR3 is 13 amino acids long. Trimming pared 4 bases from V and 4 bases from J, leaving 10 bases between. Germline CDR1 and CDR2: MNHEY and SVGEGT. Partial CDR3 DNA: TGTGCCAGCAGTTTCGGGGAAGTCACTGAA. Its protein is CASSFGEVTE. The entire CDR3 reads CASSFGEVTEAFF.

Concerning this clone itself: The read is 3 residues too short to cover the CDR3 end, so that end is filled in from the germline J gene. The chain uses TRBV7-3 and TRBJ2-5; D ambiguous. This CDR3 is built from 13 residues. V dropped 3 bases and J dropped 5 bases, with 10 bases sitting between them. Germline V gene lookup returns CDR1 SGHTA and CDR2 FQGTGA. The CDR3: CASSLTARETQYF. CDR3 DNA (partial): TGTGCCAGCAGCTTGACTGCAAGGGAGACC.

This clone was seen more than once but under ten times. CDR3: CASSLVFQGNTEAFF. The CDR3 bases that were read are TGTGCCAGCAGCTTAGTGTTCCAGGGGAACACTGAA. V usage is TRBV7-6 and J usage is TRBJ1-1; TRBD1 is a possible D gene (5 bases). The CDR3 end lies 3 residues beyond the end of the read and is filled in from the germline J gene. Trimming stripped 1 base from V and 1 base from J, with 10 bases between. The CDR3 is 15 residues long. Germline V gives CDR1 SGHVS, CDR2 FNYEAQ.

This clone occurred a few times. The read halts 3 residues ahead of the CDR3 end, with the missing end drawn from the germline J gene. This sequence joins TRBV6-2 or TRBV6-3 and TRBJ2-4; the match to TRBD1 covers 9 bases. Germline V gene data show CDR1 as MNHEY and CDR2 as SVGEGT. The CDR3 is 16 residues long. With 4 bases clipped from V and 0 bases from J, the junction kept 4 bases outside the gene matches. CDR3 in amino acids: CASSFTGGLAKNIQYF. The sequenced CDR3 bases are TGTGCCAGCAGTTTTACAGGGGGCCTAGCCAAAAACATT.

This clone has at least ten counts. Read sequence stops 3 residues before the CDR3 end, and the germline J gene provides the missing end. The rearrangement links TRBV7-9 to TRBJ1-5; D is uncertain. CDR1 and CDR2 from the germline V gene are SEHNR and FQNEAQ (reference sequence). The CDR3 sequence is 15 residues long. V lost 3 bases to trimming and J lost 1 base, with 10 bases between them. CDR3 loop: CASSLSSGSNQPQHF. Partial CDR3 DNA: TGTGCCAGCAGCTTGTCTTCCGGGAGCAATCAGCCC.

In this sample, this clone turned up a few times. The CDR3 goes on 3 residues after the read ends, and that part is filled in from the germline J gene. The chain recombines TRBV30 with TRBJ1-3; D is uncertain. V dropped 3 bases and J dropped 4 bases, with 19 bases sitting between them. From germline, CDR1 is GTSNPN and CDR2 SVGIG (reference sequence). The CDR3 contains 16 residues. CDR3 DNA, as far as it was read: TGTGCCTGGAGGATGTCAGGCTTTGATGGGGGAAACACC. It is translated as CAWRMSGFDGGNT. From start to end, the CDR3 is CAWRMSGFDGGNTIYF.